These 19 T cell receptor beta chains were sequenced from one sample in a study of OX40 agonist ivuxolimab in advanced cancers. Sequencing was performed with immunoSEQ multiplex PCR; in TCRdb, only in-frame clones are kept and a portion is missing. The data hold fewer than 15,000 clones, with around 80% observed a single time. The starting material was CD4+ or CD8+ T cells sorted from blood, obtained in a trial of the OX40 agonist ivuxolimab. These receptor sequences come from an adult with an advanced solid tumor such as melanoma, head and neck, liver or kidney cancer.

The chain is built from TRBV4-2 and TRBJ2-7, with 7 bases identical to TRBD2. The CDR3 is 16 amino acids. V lost 0 bases to trimming and J lost 2 bases; unmatched junction nucleotides: 7. Looked up from germline, CDR1 is LGHNA and CDR2 is YNFKEQ. This CDR3 reads CASSQDRETSPYEQYF. CDR3 coding DNA: TGTGCCAGCAGCCAAGATCGAGAGACTAGCCCCTACGAGCAGTACTTC.

The chain carries TRBV4-1 and TRBJ1-2; unclear D gene. Germline V CDR1 and CDR2: MGHRA, YSYEKL. This CDR3 has 19 amino acids. V was cut by 3 bases and J by 0 bases, with 23 bases left in between. The CDR3 reads CASSHIGEGQQLSNYGYTF. The CDR3 nucleotides are TGCGCCAGCAGCCATATAGGTGAGGGCCAACAATTATCTAACTATGGCTACACCTTC.

V gene TRBV28 combines with J gene TRBJ2-7; either TRBD1 or TRBD2 may supply D (5 bases each). V lost 2 bases, J lost 0 bases, and 26 bases lay in between. From germline, CDR1 is MDHEN and CDR2 SYDVKM. This CDR3 comprises 20 residues. The CDR3 DNA follows: TGTGCCAGCAGTTTAGGTATTCAGGTCGGGGTCCAGGGACGCTCCTACGAGCAGTACTTC. This translates into CASSLGIQVGVQGRSYEQYF. Drawing the rest from reference TRBV28 and TRBJ2-7, the complete variable domain is DVKVTQSSRYLVKRTGEKVFLECVQDMDHENMFWYRQDPGLGLRLIYFSYDVKMKEKGDIPEGYSVSREKKERFSLILESASTNQTSMYLCASSLGIQVGVQGRSYEQYFGPGTRLTVT.

V usage is TRBV21-1 and J usage is TRBJ2-7; TRBD2 was called by the table and not checked on the DNA. TRBV21-1 is an annotated pseudogene. The CDR3 is 14 residues long. CDR3: CASSKDAGSSEQYF. Written as DNA, the CDR3 is TGTGCCAGCAGCAAAGATGCGGGCTCTAGCGAGCAGTACTTC.

The J gene is TRBJ1-6, the V gene TRBV7-9; TRBD1 agrees at 12 bases. CDR1 is SEHNR and CDR2 is FQNEAQ in the germline V gene (reference sequence). V lost 5 bases and J lost 0; bases outside the gene matches: 8. CDR3 size: 19 residues. The CDR3 is CASSPGQGAISSYNSPLHF. The CDR3 DNA follows: TGTGCCAGCAGCCCGGGACAGGGGGCCATTAGCTCCTATAATTCACCCCTCCACTTT.

The chain recombines TRBV7-8 with TRBJ2-2; D is uncertain. The CDR3 is 15 amino acids. Germline CDR1 SGHVS, CDR2 FQNEAQ. The V end lost 5 bases, the J end lost 0 bases, and 10 bases lay between the germline ends. The CDR3 DNA is TGTGCCAGCAGCCCTAAACCCTCGAACACCGGGGAGCTGTTTTTT. Residues: CASSPKPSNTGELFF.

The chain uses TRBV9 and TRBJ1-2; D not resolved. Germline CDR1 and CDR2: SGDLS and YYNGEE. V lost 0 bases to trimming and J lost 5 bases, with 8 bases between them. The CDR3 extends over 13 amino acids. CDR3: CASSVVSDYGYTF. The DNA for the CDR3 is TGTGCCAGCAGCGTAGTGTCGGATTATGGCTACACCTTC. Full variable domain (rest looked up from reference TRBV9 and TRBJ1-2): DSGVTQTPKHLITATGQRVTLRCSPRSGDLSVYWYQQSLDQGLQFLIQYYNGEERAKGNILERFSAQQFPDLHSELNLSSLELGDSALYFCASSVVSDYGYTFGSGTRLTVV.

The chain links TRBV6-6 to TRBJ2-1; 11 bases are a match to TRBD2. V lost 5 bases and J lost 8; bases outside the gene matches: 8. The CDR3 sequence is 15 residues long. Germline assignment: CDR1 MNHNY and CDR2 SVGAGI (reference sequence). CDR3 nucleotides: TGTGCCAGCAGTACTACTAGCGGGAGTAGGGATGAGCAGTTCTTC. It encodes CASSTTSGSRDEQFF.

J is TRBJ2-1 and V is TRBV9; D uncertain. V was trimmed by 0 bases and J by 9 bases, leaving 13 bases between them. Germline CDR1 and CDR2: SGDLS and YYNGEE. This CDR3 region has 14 residues. DNA for the CDR3: TGTGCCAGCAGCGTAGAATGGGTTGCAACTGAGCAGTTCTTC. Amino acid sequence: CASSVEWVATEQFF.

The genes are TRBV28 and TRBJ1-3, with 7 nucleotides matching TRBD1. Germline V lookup: CDR1 MDHEN, CDR2 SYDVKM. The CDR3 runs to 14 residues. With 5 bases clipped from V and 8 bases from J, the junction kept 9 bases outside the gene matches. The DNA of the CDR3 is TGTGCCAGCAGTCCCCCGGACAGGTGGGACACCATATATTTT. This translates into CASSPPDRWDTIYF.

This clone ranks as medium-sized. V usage is TRBV11-3 and J usage is TRBJ2-3, with 14 bases identical to TRBD2. The germline V gene encodes CDR1 SGHNT and CDR2 YENEEA. Losses at the gene ends were 4 bases for V and 2 bases for J; bases not matched to a gene: 5. This CDR3 has 17 residues. DNA for the CDR3: TGTGCCAGCAGCTACGGACTAGCGGGGGGTTTCACAGATACGCAGTATTTT. Protein: CASSYGLAGGFTDTQYF. Combining the CDR3 with reference TRBV11-3 and TRBJ2-3 gives the whole variable domain EAGVVQSPRYKIIEKKQPVAFWCNPISGHNTLYWYLQNLGQGPELLIRYENEEAVDDSQLPKDRFSAERLKGVDSTLKIQPAELGDSAVYLCASSYGLAGGFTDTQYFGPGTRLTVL.

V usage is TRBV2 and J usage is TRBJ2-7; 8 nucleotides match TRBD1. Germline V gives CDR1 SNHLY, CDR2 FYNNEI. Trimming cost V 7 bases and J 3 bases; bases outside gene matches: 17. This CDR3 has 17 residues. The CDR3 spells CASTSGTGRFGGYEQYF. Written as DNA, the CDR3 is TGTGCCAGCACCTCCGGGACAGGTCGCTTCGGAGGCTACGAGCAGTACTTC.

This clone was seen a handful of times. With a far larger clone one base away, a read error is the likely cause. J is TRBJ1-5 and V is TRBV5-5, with 7 bases fitting TRBD1. The CDR3 runs 15 residues. In germline, CDR1 is SGHKS, CDR2 YYEKEE (reference sequence). With V trimmed by 4 bases and J by 0 bases, 4 bases remained unmatched. The CDR3 bases are TGTGCCAGCAGCGTACAGGGGTATAGCAATCAGCCCCAGCATTTT. It is translated as CASSVQGYSNQPQHF.

The V call is TRBV5-1, the J call TRBJ2-3; weak D call: TRBD1 (5 bases). V dropped 0 bases and J dropped 1 base, with 9 bases sitting between them. The CDR3 totals 15 residues. Germline assignment: CDR1 SGHRS and CDR2 YFSETQ. CDR3 loop: CASSLGEGGTDTQYF. The CDR3 bases are TGCGCCAGCAGCTTGGGCGAAGGGGGCACAGATACGCAGTATTTT.

The chain recombines TRBV10-3 with TRBJ1-5, with D uncertain. The V end lost 3 bases, the J end lost 1 base, and 7 bases lay between the germline ends. Germline CDR1 ENHRY, CDR2 SYGVKD. The CDR3 consists of 14 residues. The CDR3 is CAISESGSNQPQHF. DNA for the CDR3: TGTGCCATCAGTGAATCCGGCAGCAATCAGCCCCAGCATTTT.

This clone qualifies as medium-sized (0.01 to 0.1%). V usage is TRBV6-5 and J usage is TRBJ2-1; 9 positions agree with TRBD2. The CDR3 runs to 15 residues. Trimming cost V 5 bases and J 0 bases; bases outside gene matches: 2. Germline CDR1 reads MNHEY; CDR2 reads SVGAGI. The CDR3 DNA reads as TGTGCCAGCAGTCTTAGCGGGAGCTCCTACAATGAGCAGTTCTTC. Amino acids: CASSLSGSSYNEQFF.

This clone was counted a few times. The chain recombines TRBV30 with TRBJ2-1, with TRBD2 matching 7 bases. V lost 4 bases and J lost 3; bases outside the gene matches: 3. The germline CDR1 and CDR2 sequences are GTSNPN and SVGIG (reference sequence). CDR3 length: 13 residues. CDR3 sequence: CAWTSGYYNEQFF. The CDR3, as DNA: TGTGCCTGGACTAGCGGATACTACAATGAGCAGTTCTTC.

V and J are TRBV9 and TRBJ2-5, with unresolved D. There are 14 residues in the CDR3. Trimming took 2 bases from V and 3 from J, leaving 11 bases between them. CDR1 and CDR2 from the germline V gene are SGDLS and YYNGEE. CDR3 residues: CASSVGNREETQYF. CDR3 nucleotide sequence: TGTGCCAGCAGCGTGGGCAACCGCGAAGAGACCCAGTACTTC.

V and J are TRBV5-1 and TRBJ2-2; D unclear. The V and J ends lost 0 bases and 0 bases respectively, with 6 bases between them. This CDR3 has 15 residues. The germline CDR1 and CDR2 sequences are SGHRS and YFSETQ. This CDR3 reads CASSLGTSNTGELFF. The CDR3 DNA follows: TGCGCCAGCAGCTTGGGGACGTCGAACACCGGGGAGCTGTTTTTT.